A selection of T cell receptor beta chains follows, all from one sample in a study of PD-1 blockade in classical Hodgkin lymphoma. Measured with immunoSEQ multiplex PCR; TCRdb has only the in-frame clones, and not every one. The table includes tens of thousands of clones, about 89% detected once. This specimen was peripheral blood mononuclear cells (PBMCs), taken before the fourth cycle of nivolumab. The receptors derive from a human donor with classical Hodgkin lymphoma. CDR3s include the opening cysteine and the closing phenylalanine or tryptophan. The D gene is left open where the match is weak. Only some rows state a clone size, as once, few, many or a class for expanded clones.

TRBV7-6,NA,TRBJ1-2,NA,TGTGCCAGCAGCTTGTACCGGGGAGGAACGGATGGCTACACCTTC,CASSLYRGGTDGYTF
TRBV11-3,NA,TRBJ1-3,TRBD1,TGTGCCAGCAGCTCATCAAGGGGGACAGGAGGAAACACCATATATTTT,CASSSSRGTGGNTIYF
TRBV7-6,NA,TRBJ1-4,NA,TGTGCCAGCAGCTCCGGGTTGGGGGGCGCTTGGACTAATGAAAAACTGTTTTTT,CASSSGLGGAWTNEKLFF
TRBV6-6,few,TRBJ1-2,TRBD1,TGTGCCAGCAGATCGGGACAGGGCTATGGCTACACCTTC,CASRSGQGYGYTF
TRBV4-2,NA,TRBJ1-2,TRBD1,TGTGCCAGCAGCCAAGAGGACAGGGCGTACTATGGCTACACCTTC,CASSQEDRAYYGYTF
TRBV5-1,NA,TRBJ2-3,TRBD2,TGCGCCAGCAGCTCCGGACTAGCGGGCACAGATACGCAGTATTTT,CASSSGLAGTDTQYF
TRBV27,NA,TRBJ2-3,TRBD2,TGTGCCAGCAGTTTATTGCCAGCGGGGGGGACAGATACGCAGTATTTT,CASSLLPAGGTDTQYF
TRBV7-9,NA,TRBJ2-5,NA,TGTGCCAGCAGTAGGGGGGAGACCCAGTACTTC,CASSRGETQYF
TRBV4-2,NA,TRBJ2-2,NA,TGTGCCAGCAGCCACCCATGGGATACAATGAACACCGGGGAGCTGTTTTTT,CASSHPWDTMNTGELFF
TRBV27,few,TRBJ1-6,TRBD1,TGTGCCAGCAGTGAGTACAGGGGGGCCCCCCTCCACTTT,CASSEYRGAPLHF
TRBV7-2,NA,TRBJ2-1,NA,TGTGCCAGCAGCTCAAAGAGCTCCTACAATGAGCAGTTCTTC,CASSSKSSYNEQFF
TRBV9,NA,TRBJ2-5,NA,TGTGCCAGCAGCGTAGGAGCCGGGGGGCGAGAGACCCAGTACTTC,CASSVGAGGRETQYF
TRBV6-6,once,TRBJ1-3,NA,TGTGCCAGCAGTGGGGGGGTATATGGAAACACCATATATTTT,CASSGGVYGNTIYF
TRBV6-1,few,TRBJ1-5,NA,TGTGCCAGCAGTGAAAGGGGCCGGGGGAATCAGCCCCAGCATTTT,CASSERGRGNQPQHF
TRBV13,NA,TRBJ1-1,NA,TGTGCCAGCAGCGAAACGGGGTGGGGTGAAGCTTTCTTT,CASSETGWGEAFF
TRBV9,NA,TRBJ2-5,NA,TGTGCCAGCAGCGTAGATGGCCGGGGGGAGACCCAGTACTTC,CASSVDGRGETQYF
TRBV7-9,NA,TRBJ1-1,NA,TGTGCCAGCAGCTTAGTGTCCGGGGGGAACACTGAAGCTTTCTTT,CASSLVSGGNTEAFF
TRBV19,NA,TRBJ1-2,NA,TGTGCCACCTTCTTTTGGGGGCTTGAAACTGGCTACACCTTC,CATFFWGLETGYTF
TRBV7-2,NA,TRBJ2-7,NA,TGTGCCAGCAGCTTATCCCGGGGGGCCCACCGGCGCTACTTC,CASSLSRGAHRRYF
TRBV19,NA,TRBJ1-5,NA,TGTGCCAGTAGTGTCTGGACAGATAGCAATCAGCCCCAGCATTTT,CASSVWTDSNQPQHF
TRBV5-6,NA,TRBJ1-5,NA,TGTGCCAGCAGCTTGTTCAGCAATCAGCCCCAGCATTTT,CASSLFSNQPQHF
TRBV25-1,NA,TRBJ2-7,TRBD1,TGTGCCAGCTATCTAAACCCGGGACAGGGAGTTTACGAGCAGTACTTC,CASYLNPGQGVYEQYF
TRBV18,NA,TRBJ1-2,NA,TGTGCCAGCTCACCGCGAACTTTAGGGGGCTACACCTTC,CASSPRTLGGYTF
TRBV27,once,TRBJ1-2,NA,TGTGCCACCTCATCGGGGGGGGCGGACTATGGCTACACCTTC,CATSSGGADYGYTF
TRBV6-5,few,TRBJ2-7,NA,TGTGCCAGCAGCGACGGGACGGCGAGCTCCTACGAGCAGTACTTC,CASSDGTASSYEQYF
TRBV25-1,NA,TRBJ2-7,NA,TGTGCCAGCAGTGAATATGTCAGGGGAGGATACGAGCAGTACTTC,CASSEYVRGGYEQYF
TRBV9,NA,TRBJ2-5,NA,TGTGCCAGCAGCGTAGGAGGACTGGAAGAGACCCAGTACTTC,CASSVGGLEETQYF
TRBV6-5,NA,TRBJ1-1,NA,TGTGCCAGCAGCCGCGGGGGGTGGACTGAAGCTTTCTTT,CASSRGGWTEAFF
TRBV5-6,NA,TRBJ1-4,NA,TGTGCCAGCAGCCTGGGCAGGAATAATGAAAAACTGTTTTTT,CASSLGRNNEKLFF
TRBV2,NA,TRBJ2-2,TRBD1,TGTGCCAGCATGGGGACAGCGAACACCGGGGAGCTGTTTTTT,CASMGTANTGELFF
TRBV30,few,TRBJ1-2,NA,TGTGCCTGGGAAGACAGAGACTATGGCTACACCTTC,CAWEDRDYGYTF
TRBV6-1,NA,TRBJ2-7,TRBD1,TGTGCCAGCAGTAATAACAGGGGTGCCTACGAGCAGTACTTC,CASSNNRGAYEQYF
TRBV2,once,TRBJ2-7,NA,TGTGCCAGCAGTGACGGGGGCCTAAGCTCCTACGAGCAGTACTTC,CASSDGGLSSYEQYF
TRBV25-1,NA,TRBJ1-1,NA,TGTGCCAGCAGTCGAGGGCCCGGGGAACTGAACACTGAAGCTTTCTTT,CASSRGPGELNTEAFF
TRBV6-6,NA,TRBJ2-7,NA,TGTGCCAGCAGTTACTCGTTGGCAGACTACGAGCAGTACTTC,CASSYSLADYEQYF
TRBV11-2,NA,TRBJ1-3,NA,TGTGCCAGCAGCTTAGGGGACACCATATATTTT,CASSLGDTIYF
TRBV30,few,TRBJ1-1,NA,TGTGCCTGGGGACTCTCCCGAGCACGGAACACTGAAGCTTTCTTT,CAWGLSRARNTEAFF
TRBV2,NA,TRBJ1-2,NA,TGTGCCAGCAGTGAACAGGGAGAAAACTATGGCTACACCTTC,CASSEQGENYGYTF
TRBV6-6,NA,TRBJ1-4,NA,TGTGCCAGCAGCAATGAGACTCCCCAGAACGAAAAACTGTTTTTT,CASSNETPQNEKLFF
TRBV27,NA,TRBJ2-1,NA,TGTGCCAGCAGGACTCGCAATGAGCAGTTCTTC,CASRTRNEQFF
TRBV19,NA,TRBJ2-3,NA,TGTGCCAGTAGTATAGGTAGGGCGCTCGGGGATACGCAGTATTTT,CASSIGRALGDTQYF